The T cell receptor beta chain described here comes from a study of identical twins. TCRdb redid the calling of the 5' RACE reads with MiXCR, one entry per CDR3 protein. The repertoire holds just under 650,000 distinct CDR3 sequences, under 8.5% seen once, with about 1.5% in the top ten. The CDR3 consists of 16 residues. V shed 8 bases, J shed 8 bases, and the junction held 19 bases outside the gene matches. CDR1 is MNHEY, CDR2 SMNVEV, per germline (reference sequence). These sequences were also reported in another study, on yellow fever vaccine responses in identical twins.

The chain is built from TRBV27 and TRBJ2-3; 7 bases are shared with TRBD2. The sample comprised PBMCs. The sequence came from a woman aged 18-29 years in good health. CDR3 residues: CASLSKQWEGVVTQYF. The CDR3 DNA is TGTGCCAGCCTTAGCAAGCAGTGGGAGGGAGTCGTTACGCAGTATTTT.